At least ten counts were recorded for the clone carrying this T cell receptor (beta chain). Its antigen is still unknown. The length of the CDR3 is 13 residues. Germline V gives CDR1 LGHNA, CDR2 YSLEER. V lost 0 bases and J 10 bases, leaving 10 bases between the germline ends. The genomic DNA of each subset was split evenly across several immunoSEQ plates. Source study methods: ImmunoSEQ junction-only sequences lacked quality scores, so their filtering differed. Sequencing used immunoSEQ multiplex PCR; TCRdb keeps in-frame clones, though not all of them. The V and J calls and clone size were taken over from that table, and D and trimming were inferred from the DNA. The data hold 450,000 to 600,000 clones, with 79% observed a single time. This specimen comes from a study of shared clonotypes between healthy human individuals. Overall study results and limits: Enrolling few donors narrowed the genetic and exposure-history diversity that was represented.

What was sequenced was PBMCs. This clonotype was sampled from a woman in her forties in good health. Some clones in this sample may be carry-over from other donors' samples. This chain uses TRBV4-3 with TRBJ1-5, with D unclear. In DNA, the CDR3 is TGCGCCAGCAGCCAAGAAGCGGGAAACCCCCAGCATTTT. Amino acid sequence: CASSQEAGNPQHF.